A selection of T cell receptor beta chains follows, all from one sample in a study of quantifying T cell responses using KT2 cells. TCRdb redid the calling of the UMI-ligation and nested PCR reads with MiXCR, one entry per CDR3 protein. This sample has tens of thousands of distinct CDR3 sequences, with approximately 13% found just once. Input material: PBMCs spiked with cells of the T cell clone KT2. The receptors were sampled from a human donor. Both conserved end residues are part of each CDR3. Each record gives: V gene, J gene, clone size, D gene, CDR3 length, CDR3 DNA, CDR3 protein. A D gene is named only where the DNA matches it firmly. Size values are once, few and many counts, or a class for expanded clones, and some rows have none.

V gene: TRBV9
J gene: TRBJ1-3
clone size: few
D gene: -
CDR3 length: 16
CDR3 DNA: TGTGCCAGCAGCGCAGGGGACACGAGCTCTGGAAACACCATATATTTT
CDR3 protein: CASSAGDTSSGNTIYF

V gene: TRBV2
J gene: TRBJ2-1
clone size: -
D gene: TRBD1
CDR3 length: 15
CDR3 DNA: TGTGCCAGCAGTAAAGACAGGGGGCTCGACAATGAGCAGTTCTTC
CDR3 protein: CASSKDRGLDNEQFF

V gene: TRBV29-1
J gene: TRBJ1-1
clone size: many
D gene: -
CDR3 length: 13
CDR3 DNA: TGCAGCGCACGCGCCGGGAGCGGCACTGAAGCTTTCTTT
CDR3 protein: CSARAGSGTEAFF

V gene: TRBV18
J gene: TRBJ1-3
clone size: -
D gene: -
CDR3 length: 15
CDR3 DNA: TGTGCCAGCTCACCATTAGAAGACTCTGGAAACACCATATATTTT
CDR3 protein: CASSPLEDSGNTIYF

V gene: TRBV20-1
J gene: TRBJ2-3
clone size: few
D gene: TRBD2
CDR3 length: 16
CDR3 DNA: TGCAGTGCTAGATCCCCTAGCGGGCGCGGCGCAGATACGCAGTATTTT
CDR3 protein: CSARSPSGRGADTQYF

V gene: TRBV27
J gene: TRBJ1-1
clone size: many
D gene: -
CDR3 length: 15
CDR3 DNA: TGTGCCAGCAGTTTAATCGCAGGGAAGAACACTGAAGCTTTCTTT
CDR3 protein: CASSLIAGKNTEAFF

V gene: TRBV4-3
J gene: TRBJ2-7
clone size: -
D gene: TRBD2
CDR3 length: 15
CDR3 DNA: TGCGCCAGCAGCCAGACTAGCGGGAGGGCCAACGAGCAGTACTTC
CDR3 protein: CASSQTSGRANEQYF

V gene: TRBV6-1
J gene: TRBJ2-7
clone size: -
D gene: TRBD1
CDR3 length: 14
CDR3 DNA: TGTGCCAGCGTCAAGACAGGGTATTCCTACGAGCAGTACTTC
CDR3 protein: CASVKTGYSYEQYF

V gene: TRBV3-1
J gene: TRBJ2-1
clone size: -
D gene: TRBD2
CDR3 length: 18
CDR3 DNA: TGTGCCAGCAGCCAAGGGTTTTCGGGGGGGCCTTTCGTTAATGAGCAGTTCTTC
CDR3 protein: CASSQGFSGGPFVNEQFF

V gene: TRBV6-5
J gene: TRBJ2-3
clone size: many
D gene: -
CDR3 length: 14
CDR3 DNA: TGTGCCAGTGAGAAGGGGGAAGGCACAGATACGCAGTATTTT
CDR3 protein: CASEKGEGTDTQYF

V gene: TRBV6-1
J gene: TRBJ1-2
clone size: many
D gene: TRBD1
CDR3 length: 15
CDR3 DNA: TGTGCCAGCATTCCCAGAACCGGGACAGGGGTTGGCTACACCTTC
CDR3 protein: CASIPRTGTGVGYTF

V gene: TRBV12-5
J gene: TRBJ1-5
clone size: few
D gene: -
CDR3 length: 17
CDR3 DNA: TGTGCTAGTGGTTTGGTATTGGGGGGGCCGCGCAATCAGCCCCAGCATTTT
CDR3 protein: CASGLVLGGPRNQPQHF

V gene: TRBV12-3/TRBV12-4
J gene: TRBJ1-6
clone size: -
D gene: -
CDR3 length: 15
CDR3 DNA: TGTGCCAGCAGTTTTAACGGGCAGGCTAATTCACCCCTCCACTTT
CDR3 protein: CASSFNGQANSPLHF

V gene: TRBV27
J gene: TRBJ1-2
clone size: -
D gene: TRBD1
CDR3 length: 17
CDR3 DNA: TGTGCCAGCAGGCCCCACCAGGACAGGGTTATACCCTATGGCTACACCTTC
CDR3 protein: CASRPHQDRVIPYGYTF

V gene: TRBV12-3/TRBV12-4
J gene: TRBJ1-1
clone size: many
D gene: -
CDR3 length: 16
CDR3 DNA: TGTGCCAGCAGTTTATCTCGGGGGGCGCGGAACACTGAAGCTTTCTTT
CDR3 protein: CASSLSRGARNTEAFF

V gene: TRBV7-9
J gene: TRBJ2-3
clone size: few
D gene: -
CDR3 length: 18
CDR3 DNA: TGTGCCAGCAGCTTAGAAAGGCTTCAGGGGCGCTTGGAAGATACGCAGTATTTT
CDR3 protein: CASSLERLQGRLEDTQYF

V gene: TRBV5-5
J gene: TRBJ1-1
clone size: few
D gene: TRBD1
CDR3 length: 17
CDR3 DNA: TGTGCCAGCAGCTTATTGACAGGGTGGGGGATGAACACTGAAGCTTTCTTT
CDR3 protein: CASSLLTGWGMNTEAFF

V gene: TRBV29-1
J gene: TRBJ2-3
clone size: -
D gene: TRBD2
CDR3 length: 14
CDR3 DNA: TGCAGCGTTGTTAGCGGGAGCGGCACAGATACGCAGTATTTT
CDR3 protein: CSVVSGSGTDTQYF

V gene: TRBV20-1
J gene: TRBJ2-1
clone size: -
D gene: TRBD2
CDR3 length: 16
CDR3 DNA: TGCAGTGCTAGAGATGGCGGTCTAGCGGGAAATGGGGAGCAGTTCTTC
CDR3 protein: CSARDGGLAGNGEQFF

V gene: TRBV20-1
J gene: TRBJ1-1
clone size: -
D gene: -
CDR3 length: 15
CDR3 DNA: TGCAGTGCTAAGACAGCTTTGAGGATGAACACTGAAGCTTTCTTT
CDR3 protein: CSAKTALRMNTEAFF

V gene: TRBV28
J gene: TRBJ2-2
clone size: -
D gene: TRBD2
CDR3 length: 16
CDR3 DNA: TGTGCCAGCAGTTTAAATGTAGCGGGGGACACCGGGGAGCTGTTTTTT
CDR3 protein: CASSLNVAGDTGELFF

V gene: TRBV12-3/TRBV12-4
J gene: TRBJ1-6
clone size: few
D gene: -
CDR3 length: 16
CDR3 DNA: TGTGCCAGCAGACTCGACGCCGGGACCAGGGATTCACCCCTCCACTTT
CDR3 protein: CASRLDAGTRDSPLHF

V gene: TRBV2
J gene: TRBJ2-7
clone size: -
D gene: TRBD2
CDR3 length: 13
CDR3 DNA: TGTGCCAGCTCATGGACTAGCTCCTACGAGCAGTACTTC
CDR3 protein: CASSWTSSYEQYF

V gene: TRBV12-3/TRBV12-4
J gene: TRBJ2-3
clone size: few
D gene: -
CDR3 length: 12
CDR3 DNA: TGTGCCAGCAGCCCCAGGGGAGAATCGCAGTATTTT
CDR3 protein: CASSPRGESQYF

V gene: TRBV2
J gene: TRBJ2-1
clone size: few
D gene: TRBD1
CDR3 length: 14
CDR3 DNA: TGTGCCAGCAGTCCCGGACAGGGGTTGAGTGAGCAGTTCTTC
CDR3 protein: CASSPGQGLSEQFF

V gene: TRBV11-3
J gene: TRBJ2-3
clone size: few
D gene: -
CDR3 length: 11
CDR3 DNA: TGTGCCAGCAGCTTCTTCGATACGCAGTATTTT
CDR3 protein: CASSFFDTQYF